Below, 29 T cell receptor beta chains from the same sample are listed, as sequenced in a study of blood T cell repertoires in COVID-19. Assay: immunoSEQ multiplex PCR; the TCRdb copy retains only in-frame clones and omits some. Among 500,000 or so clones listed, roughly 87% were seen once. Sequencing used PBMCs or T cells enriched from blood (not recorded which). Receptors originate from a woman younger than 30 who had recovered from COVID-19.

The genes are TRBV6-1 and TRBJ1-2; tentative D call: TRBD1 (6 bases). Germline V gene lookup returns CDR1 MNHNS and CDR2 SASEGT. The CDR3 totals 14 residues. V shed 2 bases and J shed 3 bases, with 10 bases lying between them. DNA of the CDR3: TGTGCCAGCAGTGAACTGCCAGGGGACTATGGCTACACCTTC. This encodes CASSELPGDYGYTF.

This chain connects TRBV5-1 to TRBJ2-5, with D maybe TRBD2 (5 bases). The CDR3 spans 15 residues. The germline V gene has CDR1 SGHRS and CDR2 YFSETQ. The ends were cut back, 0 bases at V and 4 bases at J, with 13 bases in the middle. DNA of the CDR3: TGCGCCAGCAGCTTGGAATTCGGGGATCGAGAGACCCAGTACTTC. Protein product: CASSLEFGDRETQYF.

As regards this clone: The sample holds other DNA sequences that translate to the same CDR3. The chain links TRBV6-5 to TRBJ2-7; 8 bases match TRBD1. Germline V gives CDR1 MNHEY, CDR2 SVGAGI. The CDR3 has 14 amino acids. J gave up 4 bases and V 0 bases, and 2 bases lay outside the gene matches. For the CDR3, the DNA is TGTGCCAGCAGTTACTCGGGGACAGGATACGAGCAGTACTTC. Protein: CASSYSGTGYEQYF.

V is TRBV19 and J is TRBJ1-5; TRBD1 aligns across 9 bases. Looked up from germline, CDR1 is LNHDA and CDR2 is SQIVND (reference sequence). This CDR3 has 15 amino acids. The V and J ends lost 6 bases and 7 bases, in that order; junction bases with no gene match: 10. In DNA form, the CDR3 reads TGTGCCAGTAGGAGTAACAGGGGGCTGGGGCAGCCCCAGCATTTT. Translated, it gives CASRSNRGLGQPQHF.

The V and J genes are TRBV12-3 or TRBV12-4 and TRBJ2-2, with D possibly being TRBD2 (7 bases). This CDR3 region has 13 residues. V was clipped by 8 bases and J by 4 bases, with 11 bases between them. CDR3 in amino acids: CASEGGVTGELFF. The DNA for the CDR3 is TGTGCCAGCGAGGGGGGGGTCACCGGGGAGCTGTTTTTT.

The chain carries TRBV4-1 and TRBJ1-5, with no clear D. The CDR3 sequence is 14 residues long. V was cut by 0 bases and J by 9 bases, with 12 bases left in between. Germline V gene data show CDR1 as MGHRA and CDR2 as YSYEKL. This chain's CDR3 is CASSQDSLYPPQHF. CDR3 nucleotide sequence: TGCGCCAGCAGCCAAGATTCACTTTACCCGCCCCAGCATTTT.

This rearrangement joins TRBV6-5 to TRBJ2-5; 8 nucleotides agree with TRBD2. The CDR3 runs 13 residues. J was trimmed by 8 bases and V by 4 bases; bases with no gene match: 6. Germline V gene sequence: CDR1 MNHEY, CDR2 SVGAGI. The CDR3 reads CASSSGGASTQYF. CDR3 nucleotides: TGTGCCAGCAGTTCCGGGGGGGCTTCCACCCAGTACTTC.

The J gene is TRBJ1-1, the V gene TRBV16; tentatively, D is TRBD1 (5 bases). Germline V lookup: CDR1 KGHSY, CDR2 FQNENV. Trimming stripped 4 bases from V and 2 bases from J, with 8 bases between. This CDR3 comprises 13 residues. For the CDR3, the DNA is TGTGCCAGCAGCCTGACAGTCAACACTGAAGCTTTCTTT. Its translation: CASSLTVNTEAFF.

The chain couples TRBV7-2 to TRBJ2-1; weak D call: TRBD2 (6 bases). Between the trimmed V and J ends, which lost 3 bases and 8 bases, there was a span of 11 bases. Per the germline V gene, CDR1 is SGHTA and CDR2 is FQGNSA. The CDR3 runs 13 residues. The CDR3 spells CASSFNGGYEQFF. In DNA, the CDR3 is TGTGCCAGCAGCTTTAACGGGGGTTATGAGCAGTTCTTC.

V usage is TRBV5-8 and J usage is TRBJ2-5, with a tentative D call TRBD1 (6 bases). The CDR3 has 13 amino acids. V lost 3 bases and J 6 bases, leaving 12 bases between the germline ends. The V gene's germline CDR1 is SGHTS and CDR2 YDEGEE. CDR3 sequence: CASSYRTGQTQYF. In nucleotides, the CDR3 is TGTGCCAGCAGCTACCGAACAGGGCAGACCCAGTACTTC. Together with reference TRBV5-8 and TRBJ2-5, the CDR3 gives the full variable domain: EAGVTQSPTHLIKTRGQQATLRCSPISGHTSVYWYQQALGLGLQFLLWYDEGEERNRGNFPPRFSGRQFPNYSSELNVNALELEDSALYLCASSYRTGQTQYFGPGTRLLVL.

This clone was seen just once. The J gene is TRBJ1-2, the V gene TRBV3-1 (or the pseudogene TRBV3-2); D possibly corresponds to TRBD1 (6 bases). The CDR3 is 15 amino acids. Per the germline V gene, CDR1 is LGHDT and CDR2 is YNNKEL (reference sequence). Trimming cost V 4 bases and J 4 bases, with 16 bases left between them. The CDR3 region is CASSPNRDQGYGYTF. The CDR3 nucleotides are TGTGCCAGCAGCCCTAACAGGGATCAGGGCTATGGCTACACCTTC.

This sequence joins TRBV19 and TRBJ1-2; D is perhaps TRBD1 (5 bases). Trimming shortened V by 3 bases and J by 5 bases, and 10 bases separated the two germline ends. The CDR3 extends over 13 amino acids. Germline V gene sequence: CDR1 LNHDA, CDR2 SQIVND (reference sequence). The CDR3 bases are TGTGCCAGTAGTATGGAGGGGAGGTATGGCTACACCTTC. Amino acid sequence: CASSMEGRYGYTF.

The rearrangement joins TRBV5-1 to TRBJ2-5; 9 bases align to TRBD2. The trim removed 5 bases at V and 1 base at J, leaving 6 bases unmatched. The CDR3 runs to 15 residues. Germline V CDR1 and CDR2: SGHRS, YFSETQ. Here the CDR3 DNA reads TGCGCCAGCAGTGAAGCGGGGGGCTTCCAAGAGACCCAGTACTTC. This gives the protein CASSEAGGFQETQYF. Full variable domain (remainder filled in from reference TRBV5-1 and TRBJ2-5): KAGVTQTPRYLIKTRGQQVTLSCSPISGHRSVSWYQQTPGQGLQFLFEYFSETQRNKGNFPGRFSGRQFSNSRSEMNVSTLELGDSALYLCASSEAGGFQETQYFGPGTRLLVL.

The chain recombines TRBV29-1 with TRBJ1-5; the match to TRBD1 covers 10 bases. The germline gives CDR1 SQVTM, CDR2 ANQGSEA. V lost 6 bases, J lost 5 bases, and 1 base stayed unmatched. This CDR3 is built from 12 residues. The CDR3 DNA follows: TGCAGCGTAGGACAGGGGGATCAGCCCCAGCATTTT. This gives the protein CSVGQGDQPQHF.

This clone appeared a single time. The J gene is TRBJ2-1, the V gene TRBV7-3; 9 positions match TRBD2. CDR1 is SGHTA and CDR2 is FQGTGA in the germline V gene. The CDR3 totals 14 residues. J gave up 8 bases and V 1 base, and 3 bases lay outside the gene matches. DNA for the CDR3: TGTGCCAGCAGCTTAAGGGCTAGCGGGGATGAGCAGTTCTTC. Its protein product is CASSLRASGDEQFF.

CDR3 nucleotide sequence: TGTGCCAGCAGCGCCCAGGGACTGTACACTGAAGCTTTCTTT. Translated: CASSAQGLYTEAFF. The chain employs TRBV5-4 and TRBJ1-1; D perhaps matches TRBD1 (5 bases). Germline CDR1 reads SGHNT; CDR2 reads YYREEE (reference sequence). V was pared by 4 bases and J by 3 bases, with 13 bases between. The CDR3 consists of 14 residues.

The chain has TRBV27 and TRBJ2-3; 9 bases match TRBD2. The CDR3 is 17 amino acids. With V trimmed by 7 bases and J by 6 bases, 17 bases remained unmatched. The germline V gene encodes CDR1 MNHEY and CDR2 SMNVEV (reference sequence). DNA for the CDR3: TGTGCCAGCATGGTAGCGGGGGCCCGGCCATCCCCCGATACGCAGTATTTT. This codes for CASMVAGARPSPDTQYF.

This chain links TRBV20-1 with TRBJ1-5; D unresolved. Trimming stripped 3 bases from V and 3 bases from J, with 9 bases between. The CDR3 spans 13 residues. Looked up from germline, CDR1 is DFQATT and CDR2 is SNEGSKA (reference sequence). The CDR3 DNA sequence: TGCAGTGCTAGTCCGGAGGCCAATCAGCCCCAGCATTTT. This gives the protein CSASPEANQPQHF.

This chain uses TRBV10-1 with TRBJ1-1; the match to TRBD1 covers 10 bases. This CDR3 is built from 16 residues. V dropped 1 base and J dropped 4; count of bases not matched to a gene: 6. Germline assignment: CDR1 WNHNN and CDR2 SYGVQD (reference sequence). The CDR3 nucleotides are TGCGCCAGCAGTGAGTTCCGGACAGGGGGTTCCACTGAAGCTTTCTTT. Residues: CASSEFRTGGSTEAFF.

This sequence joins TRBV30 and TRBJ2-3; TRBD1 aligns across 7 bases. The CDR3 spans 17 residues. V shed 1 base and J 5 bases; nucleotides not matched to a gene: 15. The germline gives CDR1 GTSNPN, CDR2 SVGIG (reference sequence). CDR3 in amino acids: CAWSGTRGQGIIDTQYF. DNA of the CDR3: TGTGCCTGGAGTGGGACGAGGGGGCAGGGGATAATAGATACGCAGTATTTT.

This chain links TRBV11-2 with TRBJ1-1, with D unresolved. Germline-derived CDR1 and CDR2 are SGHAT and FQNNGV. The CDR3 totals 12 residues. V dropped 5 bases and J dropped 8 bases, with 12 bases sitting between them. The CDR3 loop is CASSPGGYEAFF. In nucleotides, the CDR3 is TGTGCCAGCAGCCCGGGTGGATACGAAGCTTTCTTT.

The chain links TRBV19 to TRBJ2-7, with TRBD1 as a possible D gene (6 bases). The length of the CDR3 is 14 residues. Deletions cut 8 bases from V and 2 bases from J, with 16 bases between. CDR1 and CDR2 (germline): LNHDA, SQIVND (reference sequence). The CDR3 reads CASGPGTRTYEQYF. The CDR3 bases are TGTGCCAGTGGGCCCGGGACACGGACCTACGAGCAGTACTTC.

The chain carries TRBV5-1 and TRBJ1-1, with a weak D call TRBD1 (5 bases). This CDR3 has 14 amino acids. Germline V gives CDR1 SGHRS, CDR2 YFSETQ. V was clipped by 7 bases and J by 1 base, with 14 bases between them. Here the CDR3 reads CASSEGAENTEAFF. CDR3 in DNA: TGCGCCAGCTCAGAAGGGGCGGAGAACACTGAAGCTTTCTTT.

The CDR3 loop is CASSRTGRWNSPLHF. For the CDR3, the DNA is TGTGCCAGCAGTAGGACAGGGAGGTGGAATTCACCCCTCCACTTT. The V call is TRBV7-9, the J call TRBJ1-6; 8 nucleotides align to TRBD1. Trimming took 6 bases from V and 7 from J; bases not matched to a gene: 8. Germline CDR1 is SEHNR and CDR2 is FQNEAQ (reference sequence). This CDR3 is built from 15 residues. The full variable domain, in which reference TRBV7-9 and TRBJ1-6 provide the parts outside the CDR3, is DTGVSQNPRHKITKRGQNVTFRCDPISEHNRLYWYRQTLGQGPEFLTYFQNEAQLEKSRLLSDRFSAERPKGSFSTLEIQRTEQGDSAMYLCASSRTGRWNSPLHFGNGTRLTVT.

The CDR3 sequence: CASSVAPSQNTEAFF. The CDR3 DNA is TGTGCCAGCAGCGTAGCCCCGTCACAGAACACTGAAGCTTTCTTT. The chain links TRBV9 to TRBJ1-1, with D unclear. The germline V gene encodes CDR1 SGDLS and CDR2 YYNGEE. V was trimmed by 0 bases and J by 1 base, leaving 10 bases between them. The CDR3 totals 15 residues.

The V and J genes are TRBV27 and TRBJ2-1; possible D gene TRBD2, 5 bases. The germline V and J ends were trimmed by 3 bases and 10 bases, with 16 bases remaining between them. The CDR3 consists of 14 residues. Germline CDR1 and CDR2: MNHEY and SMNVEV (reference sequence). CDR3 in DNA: TGTGCCAGCAGTTTGACGGGAACCGCCGGGGAGCAGTTCTTC. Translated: CASSLTGTAGEQFF.

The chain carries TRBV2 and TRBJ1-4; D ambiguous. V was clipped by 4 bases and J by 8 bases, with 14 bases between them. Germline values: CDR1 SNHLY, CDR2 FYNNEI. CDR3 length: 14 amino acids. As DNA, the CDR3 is TGTGCCAGCAGTGCAGTGGGCTCGGGGGAAAAACTGTTTTTT. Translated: CASSAVGSGEKLFF.

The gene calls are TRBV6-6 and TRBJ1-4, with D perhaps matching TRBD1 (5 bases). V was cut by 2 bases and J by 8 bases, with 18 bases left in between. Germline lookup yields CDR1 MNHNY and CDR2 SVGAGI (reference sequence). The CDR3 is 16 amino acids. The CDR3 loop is CASSYPGGGEKEKLFF. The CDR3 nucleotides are TGTGCCAGCAGTTACCCCGGCGGGGGAGAAAAAGAAAAACTGTTTTTT.

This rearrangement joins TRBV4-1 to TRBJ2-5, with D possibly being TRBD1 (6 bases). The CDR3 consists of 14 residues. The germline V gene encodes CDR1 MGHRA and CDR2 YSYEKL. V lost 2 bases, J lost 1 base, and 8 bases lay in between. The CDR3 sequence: CASSQPDSQETQYF. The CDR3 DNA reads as TGCGCCAGCAGCCAACCGGACAGCCAAGAGACCCAGTACTTC.